This is a list of T cell receptor beta chains from one sample in a study of monozygotic twins with inflammatory bowel disease. From its re-call of the 5' RACE reads, TCRdb lists each CDR3 protein once, without DNA. The sample table includes approximately 110,000 distinct CDR3 sequences. Sequenced material: blood. These receptors were collected from a human donor with ulcerative colitis or Crohn's disease, or a healthy co-twin of an affected twin (not recorded which). CDR3s include the opening cysteine and the closing phenylalanine or tryptophan.

J gene | V gene | CDR3 protein
TRBJ2-1 | TRBV5-4 | CASGRGPQEFNEQFF
TRBJ1-5 | TRBV5-5 | CASSLVADSNQPQHF
TRBJ2-3 | TRBV12-3/TRBV12-4 | CASSSRLAGGRGDTQYF
TRBJ2-1 | TRBV24-1 | CATSDPKGTSGVHEQFF
TRBJ2-1 | TRBV10-3 | CAISGSASGRGDEQFF
TRBJ2-2 | TRBV6-5 | CASSNTGTGELFF
TRBJ2-5 | TRBV11-2 | CASSLSGTSQETQYF
TRBJ1-2 | TRBV28 | CASSLIGVGYGYTF
TRBJ2-1 | TRBV7-9 | CASSLQLEGEQFF
TRBJ2-7 | TRBV23-1 | CASSQTTEQYF
TRBJ1-4 | TRBV20-1 | CSAAPVWAEKPFF
TRBJ2-3 | TRBV5-1 | CASSSGQTTDTQYF
TRBJ2-1 | TRBV19 | CASSIDQVGYYNEQFF
TRBJ2-1 | TRBV7-2 | CASSFSGSSYNEQFF
TRBJ2-7 | TRBV28 | CASSRTGSSYEQYF
TRBJ2-4 | TRBV6-2/TRBV6-3 | CASSPSRGLENIQYF
TRBJ2-3 | TRBV10-3 | CAISESDRVKYF
TRBJ2-1 | TRBV4-2 | CASSRTWVAGASTGGNEQFF
TRBJ2-5 | TRBV20-1 | CSAPDSDRGLETQYF
TRBJ1-1 | TRBV9 | CASSTGDGNTEAFF
TRBJ1-3 | TRBV11-3 | CASSRGSADTIYF
TRBJ2-1 | TRBV27 | CASSMTGYMDEQFF
TRBJ2-2 | TRBV19 | CASSTWQLGQGKTGELFF
TRBJ1-4 | TRBV12-3/TRBV12-4 | CASSLRENEKLFF
TRBJ1-1 | TRBV27 | CASSPRTSNTEAFF
TRBJ2-7 | TRBV20-1 | CSAKAGVGEQYF
TRBJ2-2 | TRBV20-1 | CSARGGTANTGELFF
TRBJ1-4 | TRBV5-1 | CASSSGQSSATNEKLFF
TRBJ2-2 | TRBV12-3/TRBV12-4 | CASSLFRGDLTGELFF
TRBJ1-1 | TRBV5-1 | CASSLAHMNTEAFF
TRBJ2-7 | TRBV28 | CASSYRGTYEQYF
TRBJ1-1 | TRBV5-6 | CASSWGTAEAFF
TRBJ1-5 | TRBV24-1 | CATSEPDQPQHF
TRBJ2-7 | TRBV21-1 | CASSTDPSGRRSSYEQYF
TRBJ2-7 | TRBV5-1 | CASSPQGLASGEQYF
TRBJ1-4 | TRBV7-8 | CASSLGQTMGNEKLFF
TRBJ2-1 | TRBV7-7 | CASSLGVLNEQFF
TRBJ2-7 | TRBV12-3/TRBV12-4 | CASSPPGGRGLVGYEQYF
TRBJ2-7 | TRBV3-1 | CASSQERGRGHSSYEQYF
TRBJ2-3 | TRBV5-6 | CASSLGLYTSTDTQYF
TRBJ1-4 | TRBV3-1 | CASSGTGVYEKLFF
TRBJ1-5 | TRBV30 | CAWSANHQPQHF
TRBJ2-7 | TRBV20-1 | CSARVGLGQYF
TRBJ2-2 | TRBV28 | CASSLFQDRGTGELFF
TRBJ1-1 | TRBV29-1 | CSVDPSGQGNTEAFF
TRBJ1-6 | TRBV20-1 | CSASATARTGGYNSPLHF